The rows below give T cell receptor beta chains drawn from one sample of a study of T-cell reconstitution after alpha-beta-depleted transplantation in children. TCRdb fed the PCR reads into MiXCR, producing one record per CDR3 protein. Found here are a few hundred thousand distinct CDR3 sequences, over 40% of them singletons; the top ten hold 27%. This specimen consisted of PBMCs, obtained before TCRalphabeta/CD19-depleted stem cell transplant. These TCRs come from a girl aged 2 to 10 with aplastic anemia, due to receive a stem cell transplant. CDR3s include the opening cysteine and the closing phenylalanine or tryptophan. The D gene is left open where the match is weak. Expanded clones are given a class, and other clones once, few, many or no size at all.

TRBJ2-7 . TRBV29-1 . TGCAGCGTCATCCGGGACGGACGCTACGAGCAGTACTTC CSVIRDGRYEQYF
TRBJ2-7 . TRBV12-3/TRBV12-4 . TGTGCCAGCAGCCCTCCGGTAGCCATCTCCTACGAGCAGTACTTC CASSPPVAISYEQYF
TRBJ2-7 . TRBV20-1 TRBD1 TGCAGTGCGAGAGGACAGGGGGTTGTCTACGAGCAGTACTTC CSARGQGVVYEQYF
TRBJ2-7 . TRBV28 . TGTGCCAGCAGTTTATGGGCAGAAAACTCCTACGAGCAGTACTTC CASSLWAENSYEQYF
TRBJ2-7 few TRBV4-2 . TGTGCCAGCAGCCAAGGTTTCCAGCAGACCTACGAGCAGTACTTC CASSQGFQQTYEQYF
TRBJ1-1 . TRBV12-3/TRBV12-4 . TGTGCCAGCAGACCGTTGAGAGCGAACACTGAAGCTTTCTTT CASRPLRANTEAFF
TRBJ2-7 few TRBV11-3 TRBD2 TGTGCCAGCAGCTCTAGCGGCGTTGAGCAGTACTTC CASSSSGVEQYF
TRBJ1-1 . TRBV6-1 . TGTGCCAGCAGCGTCCCCGGTCTGAACACTGAAGCTTTCTTT CASSVPGLNTEAFF
TRBJ2-6 . TRBV11-2 . TGTGCCAGCAGCTCCTCCCGGGCAGGCTATTACTCTGGGGCCAACGTCCTGACTTTC CASSSSRAGYYSGANVLTF
TRBJ1-3 . TRBV18 . TGTGCCAGCTCACCACCGTCGAATGGAAACACCATATATTTT CASSPPSNGNTIYF
TRBJ2-7 . TRBV12-3/TRBV12-4 . TGTGCCAGCAGTGACAGGACGGTTCAGTACTTC CASSDRTVQYF
TRBJ2-1 many TRBV5-1 TRBD2 TGCGCCAGCAGCTTGGCTAGCGGGAAGGGTGAGCAGTTCTTC CASSLASGKGEQFF
TRBJ1-2 few TRBV5-1 . TGCGCCAGCAGCTTGGGGGACGGAGATTATGGCTACACCTTC CASSLGDGDYGYTF
TRBJ2-4 few TRBV12-3/TRBV12-4 . TGTGCCAGCAGCCGACAGGAAGCGAGTAGGAACATTCAGTACTTC CASSRQEASRNIQYF
TRBJ2-1 . TRBV19 . TGTGCCAGTAGCTCCTCCGTGGAAGCGGCCCGACACAATGAGCAGTTCTTC CASSSSVEAARHNEQFF
TRBJ1-1 many TRBV5-1 . TGCGCCAGCAGGGCATTGGCGGGAAACACTGAAGCTTTCTTT CASRALAGNTEAFF
TRBJ2-7 . TRBV20-1 TRBD2 TGCAGTGCTAGAGATCTCAGCGGGGGGGCCCCTCGGGAGCAGTACTTC CSARDLSGGAPREQYF
TRBJ2-2 many TRBV10-3 . TGTGCCATCGGGTCAGGGGCAAACACCGGGGAGCTGTTTTTT CAIGSGANTGELFF
TRBJ2-5 few TRBV20-1 TRBD1 TGCAGTATAATGGACAGGGGGGGAGAGACCCAGTACTTC CSIMDRGGETQYF
TRBJ2-2 . TRBV15 . TGTGCCACCAGCGGAGTGGCTCGACACACCGGGGAGCTGTTTTTT CATSGVARHTGELFF
TRBJ1-1 . TRBV4-2 . TGTGCCAGCAGCCAATATGGACAGCCGAACACTGAAGCTTTCTTT CASSQYGQPNTEAFF
TRBJ2-1 few TRBV27 TRBD2 TGTGCCAGCAGCCTCACTAGCGGGCCCTACAATGAGCAGTTCTTC CASSLTSGPYNEQFF
TRBJ2-3 few TRBV29-1 . TGCAGCGTTGCAGTTTCAGATACGCAGTATTTT CSVAVSDTQYF
TRBJ2-1 many TRBV5-5 . TGTGCCAGCAGCTTGGAAGGGGATCGGACCTACAATGAGCAGTTCTTC CASSLEGDRTYNEQFF
TRBJ2-7 . TRBV20-1 . TGCAGTCCGGGCCCTCTAATATACGAGCAGTACTTC CSPGPLIYEQYF
TRBJ2-7 . TRBV5-1 TRBD1 TGCGCCAGCAGCTGGACAGGGATCCACGAGCAGTACTTC CASSWTGIHEQYF
TRBJ1-6 few TRBV7-9 TRBD1 TGTGCCAGCAGGTCTACAGGGGCGGATTCACCCCTCCACTTT CASRSTGADSPLHF
TRBJ2-1 many TRBV6-2/TRBV6-3 . TGTGCCAGCAGTTTAGCTCCTAATGAGCAGTTCTTC CASSLAPNEQFF
TRBJ2-5 many TRBV7-6 TRBD1 TGTGCCAGCAGCTTAGAGACAGGGGCTAGGGAGACCCAGTACTTC CASSLETGARETQYF
TRBJ2-1 few TRBV5-1 . TGCGCCAGCAGCTTGGTTCGCGGGGAATCCAATGAGCAGTTCTTC CASSLVRGESNEQFF
TRBJ2-5 . TRBV5-1 . TGCGCCAGCAGCTTGGGGTACAGGATGGGCCCAGGGGAGACCCAGTACTTC CASSLGYRMGPGETQYF
TRBJ1-4 many TRBV28 TRBD1 TGTGCCAGCAGTCCCACAGGGGTGGTTGAAAAACTGTTTTTT CASSPTGVVEKLFF
TRBJ1-2 . TRBV6-1 . TGTGCCAGCAGCCCACAGGGAAAAGCTAACTATGGCTACACCTTC CASSPQGKANYGYTF
TRBJ2-7 few TRBV20-1 . TGCAGTGCTAGGACCGATACCTACGAGCAGTACTTC CSARTDTYEQYF
TRBJ2-7 . TRBV19 . TGTGCCAGTAGACAAACCGACGAGCAGTACTTC CASRQTDEQYF
TRBJ2-7 . TRBV7-9 TRBD2 TGTGCCAGCAGCTCTCTAGCGGGAGTTAAGTACGAGCAGTACTTC CASSSLAGVKYEQYF
TRBJ2-1 . TRBV3-1 . TGTGCCCTCAGCTCTCGAGGAGGGGGTGAAAACAATGAGCAGTTCTTC CALSSRGGGENNEQFF
TRBJ2-2 many TRBV12-3/TRBV12-4 TRBD2 TGTGCCAGCAGTTCCGGGACTAGCGGCTTGATTTTT CASSSGTSGLIF
TRBJ1-1 many TRBV18 TRBD1 TGTGCCAGCTCACTTTCGGACAGGGGGCAAGCTTTCTTT CASSLSDRGQAFF
TRBJ2-6 . TRBV5-1 . TGCGCCAGCAGCTTGGGACATACGAGCTCTGGGGCCAACGTCCTGACTTTC CASSLGHTSSGANVLTF
TRBJ2-5 . TRBV6-1 TRBD2 TGTGCCAGCAGCCCTAGTAGCGGGGAAGAGACCCAGTACTTC CASSPSSGEETQYF
TRBJ2-3 . TRBV29-1 TRBD2 TGCAGCGTTGAGGCTAGCGGGGGATTCACAGATACGCAGTATTTT CSVEASGGFTDTQYF
TRBJ2-7 . TRBV13 . TGTGCCAGCAGCTTCCTAGGCCTGTACGAGCAGTACTTC CASSFLGLYEQYF
TRBJ2-5 . TRBV5-8 . TGTGCCAGCAGCAACCAACAAGAGACCCAGTACTTC CASSNQQETQYF
TRBJ2-7 few TRBV7-6 TRBD1 TGTGCCAGCAGCTGGACAGGTAGCCAGGAGCAGTACTTC CASSWTGSQEQYF
TRBJ2-1 few TRBV12-5 . TGTGCTAGTGGTTTGGGGGACTCCGTTAGCGATGAGCAGTTCTTC CASGLGDSVSDEQFF
TRBJ2-3 . TRBV7-6 . TGTGCCAGCAGCCCGGAGACAGTCGGGACAACGCAGTATTTT CASSPETVGTTQYF
TRBJ2-2 many TRBV7-9 . TGTGCCAGCAGCCCCAGGACTTCGAACACCGGGGAGCTGTTTTTT CASSPRTSNTGELFF
TRBJ2-3 . TRBV11-2 . TGTGCCAGCAGCGCTACTAGCCCCCGCACAGATACGCAGTATTTT CASSATSPRTDTQYF
TRBJ1-5 . TRBV10-3 TRBD1 TGTGCCATCAGTGGGACAGGGGATCAGCCCCAGCATTTT CAISGTGDQPQHF
TRBJ1-1 . TRBV7-9 . TGTGCCAGCAGCCGTGCGGGACACCCGAACACTGAAGCTTTCTTT CASSRAGHPNTEAFF
TRBJ2-7 . TRBV20-1 . TGCAGTGCTAGAGTAGGACAGCTTATCTACGAGCAGTACTTC CSARVGQLIYEQYF
TRBJ2-2 . TRBV6-1 . TGTGCCAGTTACGGGACATACCTTACCGGGGAGCTGTTTTTT CASYGTYLTGELFF
TRBJ2-5 few TRBV5-1 . TGCGCCAGCAGCCCTTTGTTACGAGAGACCCAGTACTTC CASSPLLRETQYF
TRBJ2-5 few TRBV25-1 . TGTGCCAGCAGTGAATGGGGCCCGGGCGAGACCCAGTACTTC CASSEWGPGETQYF